These T cell receptor beta chains were read from a single sample in a study of spatial heterogeneity in lung cancer. TCRdb fed the 5' RACE reads into MiXCR, producing one record per CDR3 protein. The sample yields 25,000 to 30,000 distinct CDR3 sequences, roughly 13% seen once. The source was PBMCs, collected at surgery. Receptors were obtained from a female donor with early-stage non-small cell lung cancer. Both conserved end residues are part of each CDR3. The order of the fields is D gene, CDR3 length, clone size, V gene, J gene, CDR3 protein, CDR3 DNA. The D gene is left open where the match is weak. Size tells how often a clone was seen (once, few, many) or the class of an expanded clone, and some rows leave it out.

d_gene: TRBD1; len: 14; abundance: .; v_gene: TRBV19; j_gene: TRBJ2-5; CDR3aa: CASSGGQFQETQYF; CDR3nt: TGTGCCAGTAGTGGGGGACAGTTCCAAGAGACCCAGTACTTC
d_gene: .; len: 12; abundance: few; v_gene: TRBV6-5; j_gene: TRBJ2-3; CDR3aa: CASSPNPDTQYF; CDR3nt: TGTGCCAGCAGTCCAAATCCAGATACGCAGTATTTT
d_gene: .; len: 12; abundance: .; v_gene: TRBV6-6; j_gene: TRBJ1-1; CDR3aa: CASRLDSPEAFF; CDR3nt: TGTGCCAGCAGATTAGACTCCCCTGAAGCTTTCTTT
d_gene: TRBD1; len: 14; abundance: many; v_gene: TRBV2; j_gene: TRBJ2-7; CDR3aa: CASGIQGSSYEQYF; CDR3nt: TGTGCCAGCGGAATACAGGGGTCCTCCTACGAGCAGTACTTC
d_gene: TRBD1; len: 14; abundance: many; v_gene: TRBV12-3/TRBV12-4; j_gene: TRBJ1-3; CDR3aa: CASSLTGAGNTIYF; CDR3nt: TGTGCCAGCAGTTTGACAGGGGCTGGAAACACCATATATTTT
d_gene: TRBD1; len: 17; abundance: many; v_gene: TRBV25-1; j_gene: TRBJ1-3; CDR3aa: CASSEFGEGALENTIYF; CDR3nt: TGTGCCAGCAGTGAATTTGGAGAGGGGGCGCTTGAAAACACCATATATTTT
d_gene: .; len: 14; abundance: many; v_gene: TRBV29-1; j_gene: TRBJ2-7; CDR3aa: CSVEDPTVAYEQYF; CDR3nt: TGCAGCGTTGAAGATCCGACTGTAGCCTACGAGCAGTACTTC
d_gene: TRBD2; len: 18; abundance: many; v_gene: TRBV10-3; j_gene: TRBJ2-2; CDR3aa: CAISEILAGGPNTGELFF; CDR3nt: TGTGCCATCAGTGAGATACTAGCGGGGGGACCTAACACCGGGGAGCTGTTTTTT
d_gene: TRBD2; len: 15; abundance: many; v_gene: TRBV27; j_gene: TRBJ2-2; CDR3aa: CASSSERENTGELFF; CDR3nt: TGTGCCAGCAGTTCCGAGCGGGAGAACACCGGGGAGCTGTTTTTT
d_gene: TRBD1; len: 15; abundance: many; v_gene: TRBV5-1; j_gene: TRBJ1-2; CDR3aa: CASSLEGRGIDGYTF; CDR3nt: TGCGCCAGCAGCTTGGAAGGCAGGGGGATCGATGGCTACACCTTC
d_gene: .; len: 17; abundance: many; v_gene: TRBV7-2; j_gene: TRBJ2-1; CDR3aa: CASSLVPGPRSYNEQFF; CDR3nt: TGTGCCAGCAGCTTAGTCCCGGGACCCCGTTCCTACAATGAGCAGTTCTTC
d_gene: .; len: 15; abundance: once; v_gene: TRBV20-1; j_gene: TRBJ2-1; CDR3aa: CSATTGTLASNEQFF; CDR3nt: TGCAGTGCGACTACCGGGACATTGGCGTCGAATGAGCAGTTCTTC
d_gene: .; len: 11; abundance: .; v_gene: TRBV2; j_gene: TRBJ2-1; CDR3aa: CASSVTPNQFF; CDR3nt: TGTGCCAGCAGTGTTACCCCTAACCAGTTCTTC
d_gene: .; len: 16; abundance: many; v_gene: TRBV28; j_gene: TRBJ2-1; CDR3aa: CASVNRNSASYNEQFF; CDR3nt: TGTGCCAGCGTCAACCGAAATAGCGCTTCCTACAATGAGCAGTTCTTC
d_gene: TRBD2; len: 14; abundance: .; v_gene: TRBV19; j_gene: TRBJ2-3; CDR3aa: CASSPGLATDTQYF; CDR3nt: TGTGCCAGTAGTCCGGGACTAGCCACAGATACGCAGTATTTT
d_gene: TRBD2; len: 15; abundance: many; v_gene: TRBV18; j_gene: TRBJ2-2; CDR3aa: CASAKPGLTSGELFF; CDR3nt: TGTGCCAGCGCAAAACCGGGACTAACTTCCGGGGAGCTGTTTTTT
d_gene: .; len: 12; abundance: many; v_gene: TRBV20-1; j_gene: TRBJ2-3; CDR3aa: CSVHSRTDTQYF; CDR3nt: TGCAGTGTCCACTCGCGCACAGATACGCAGTATTTT
d_gene: .; len: 15; abundance: many; v_gene: TRBV7-2; j_gene: TRBJ1-2; CDR3aa: CASSVTQQGGRGYTF; CDR3nt: TGTGCCAGCAGCGTGACTCAACAGGGAGGGCGCGGCTACACCTTC
d_gene: .; len: 14; abundance: many; v_gene: TRBV27; j_gene: TRBJ1-1; CDR3aa: CASSSVEVRTEAFF; CDR3nt: TGTGCCAGCAGTAGTGTGGAAGTCCGCACTGAAGCTTTCTTT
d_gene: .; len: 17; abundance: many; v_gene: TRBV4-3; j_gene: TRBJ2-6; CDR3aa: CASSHAPGGSGANVLTF; CDR3nt: TGCGCCAGCAGCCACGCCCCTGGGGGCTCTGGGGCCAACGTCCTGACTTTC
d_gene: .; len: 14; abundance: many; v_gene: TRBV7-2; j_gene: TRBJ2-3; CDR3aa: CASSLLLATDTQYF; CDR3nt: TGTGCCAGCAGCTTACTGTTAGCGACAGATACGCAGTATTTT
d_gene: TRBD1; len: 17; abundance: few; v_gene: TRBV28; j_gene: TRBJ1-2; CDR3aa: CASSFLYRGGPGYGYTF; CDR3nt: TGTGCCAGCAGTTTTTTATACAGGGGGGGACCTGGCTATGGCTACACCTTC
d_gene: .; len: 19; abundance: .; v_gene: TRBV18; j_gene: TRBJ1-2; CDR3aa: CASSPGLFYTDDLNYGYTF; CDR3nt: TGTGCCAGCTCACCTGGTCTCTTTTATACCGACGACCTCAACTATGGCTACACCTTC
d_gene: .; len: 13; abundance: .; v_gene: TRBV5-6; j_gene: TRBJ2-2; CDR3aa: CASSLFNTGELFF; CDR3nt: TGTGCCAGCAGCTTATTTAACACCGGGGAGCTGTTTTTT
d_gene: .; len: 18; abundance: many; v_gene: TRBV23-1; j_gene: TRBJ2-7; CDR3aa: CASSQLKTTPWVSYEQYF; CDR3nt: TGCGCCAGCAGTCAATTGAAAACCACCCCATGGGTCTCCTACGAGCAGTACTTC
d_gene: TRBD2; len: 15; abundance: many; v_gene: TRBV11-2; j_gene: TRBJ2-7; CDR3aa: CASSFSGGVPYEQYF; CDR3nt: TGTGCCAGCAGCTTTTCGGGAGGAGTTCCCTACGAGCAGTACTTC
d_gene: .; len: 12; abundance: many; v_gene: TRBV10-3; j_gene: TRBJ1-1; CDR3aa: CAIRGPNTEAFF; CDR3nt: TGTGCCATCAGGGGACCTAACACTGAAGCTTTCTTT
d_gene: TRBD2; len: 17; abundance: many; v_gene: TRBV9; j_gene: TRBJ2-3; CDR3aa: CASSQLISGGATDTQYF; CDR3nt: TGTGCCAGCAGCCAACTAATCAGCGGGGGGGCCACAGATACGCAGTATTTT
d_gene: .; len: 15; abundance: many; v_gene: TRBV4-3; j_gene: TRBJ1-1; CDR3aa: CASSQDDSPDTEAFF; CDR3nt: TGCGCCAGCAGCCAAGATGATTCACCGGACACTGAAGCTTTCTTT